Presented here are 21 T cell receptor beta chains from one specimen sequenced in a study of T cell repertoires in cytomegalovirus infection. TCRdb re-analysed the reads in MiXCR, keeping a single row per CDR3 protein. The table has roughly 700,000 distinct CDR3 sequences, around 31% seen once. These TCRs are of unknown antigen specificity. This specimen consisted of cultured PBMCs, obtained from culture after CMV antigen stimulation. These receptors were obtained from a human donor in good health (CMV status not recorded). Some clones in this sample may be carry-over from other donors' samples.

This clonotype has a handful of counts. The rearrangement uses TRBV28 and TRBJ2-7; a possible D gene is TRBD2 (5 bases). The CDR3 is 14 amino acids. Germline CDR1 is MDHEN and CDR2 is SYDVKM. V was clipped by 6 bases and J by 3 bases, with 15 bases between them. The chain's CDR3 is CASRPPTRVYEQYF. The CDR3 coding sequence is TGTGCCAGCAGACCCCCTACGCGGGTCTACGAGCAGTACTTC.

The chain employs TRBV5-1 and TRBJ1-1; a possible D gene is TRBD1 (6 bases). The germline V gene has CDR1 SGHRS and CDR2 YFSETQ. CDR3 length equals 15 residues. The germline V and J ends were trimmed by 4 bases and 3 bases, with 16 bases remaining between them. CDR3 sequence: CASSAGWGAHTEAFF. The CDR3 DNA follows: TGCGCCAGCAGCGCAGGATGGGGGGCCCACACTGAAGCTTTCTTT.

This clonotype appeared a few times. CDR3: CASRDTWVGGYTF. CDR3 DNA sequence: TGTGCCAGCAGAGATACATGGGTGGGCGGCTACACCTTC. The V and J genes are TRBV12-3 or TRBV12-4 and TRBJ1-2, with D uncertain. This CDR3 spans 13 amino acids. The V end lost 6 bases, the J end lost 8 bases, and 16 bases lay between the germline ends.

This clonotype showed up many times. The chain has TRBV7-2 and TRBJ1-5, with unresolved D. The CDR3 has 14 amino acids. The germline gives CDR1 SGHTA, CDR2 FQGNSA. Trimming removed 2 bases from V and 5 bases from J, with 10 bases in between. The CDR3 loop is CASSLSYGDQPQHF. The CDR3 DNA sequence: TGTGCCAGCAGCTTATCATATGGGGATCAGCCCCAGCATTTT.

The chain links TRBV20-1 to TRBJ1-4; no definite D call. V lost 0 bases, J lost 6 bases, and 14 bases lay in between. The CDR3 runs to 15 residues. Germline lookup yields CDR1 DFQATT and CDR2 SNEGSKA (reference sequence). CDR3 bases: TGCAGTGCTAGAGATGTTAGGGCGGCCCATGAAAAACTGTTTTTT. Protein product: CSARDVRAAHEKLFF.

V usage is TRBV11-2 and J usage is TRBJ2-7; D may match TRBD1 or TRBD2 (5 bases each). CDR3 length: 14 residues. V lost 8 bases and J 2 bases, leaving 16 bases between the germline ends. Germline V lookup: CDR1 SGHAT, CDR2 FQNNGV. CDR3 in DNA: TGTGCCAGCCTCGGGGCAGGTTTCACCTACGAGCAGTACTTC. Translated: CASLGAGFTYEQYF.

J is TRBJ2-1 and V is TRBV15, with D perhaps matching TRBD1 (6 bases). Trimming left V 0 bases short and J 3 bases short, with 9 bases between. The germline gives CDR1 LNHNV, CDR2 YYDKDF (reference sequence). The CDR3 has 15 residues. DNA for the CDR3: TGTGCCACCAGCAGAGATACAGGGTACTACAATGAGCAGTTCTTC. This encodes CATSRDTGYYNEQFF.

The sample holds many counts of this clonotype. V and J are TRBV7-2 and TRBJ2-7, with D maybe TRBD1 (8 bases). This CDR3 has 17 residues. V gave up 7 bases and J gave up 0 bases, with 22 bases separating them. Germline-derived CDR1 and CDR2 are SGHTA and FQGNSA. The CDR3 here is CASNPGGGRGRSYEQYF. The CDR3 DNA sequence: TGTGCCAGCAACCCTGGGGGGGGCAGGGGGCGCTCCTACGAGCAGTACTTC.

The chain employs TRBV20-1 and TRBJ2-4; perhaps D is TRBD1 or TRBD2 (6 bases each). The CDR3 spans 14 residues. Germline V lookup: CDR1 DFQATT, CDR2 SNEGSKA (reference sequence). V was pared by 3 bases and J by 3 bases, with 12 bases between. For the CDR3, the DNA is TGCAGTGCTAGTTCGGGGGCTGACAAAAACATTCAGTACTTC. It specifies CSASSGADKNIQYF.

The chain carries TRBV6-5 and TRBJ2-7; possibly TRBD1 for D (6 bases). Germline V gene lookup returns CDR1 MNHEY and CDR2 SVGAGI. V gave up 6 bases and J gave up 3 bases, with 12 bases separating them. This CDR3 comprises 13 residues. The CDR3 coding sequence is TGTGCCAGCAGCCAGAGACAGGACTACGAGCAGTACTTC. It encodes CASSQRQDYEQYF.

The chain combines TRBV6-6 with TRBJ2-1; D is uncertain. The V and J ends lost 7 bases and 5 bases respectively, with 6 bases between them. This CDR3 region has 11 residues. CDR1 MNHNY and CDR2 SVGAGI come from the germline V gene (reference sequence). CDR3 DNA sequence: TGTGCCAGCACCTGGGACAATGAGCAGTTCTTC. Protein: CASTWDNEQFF.

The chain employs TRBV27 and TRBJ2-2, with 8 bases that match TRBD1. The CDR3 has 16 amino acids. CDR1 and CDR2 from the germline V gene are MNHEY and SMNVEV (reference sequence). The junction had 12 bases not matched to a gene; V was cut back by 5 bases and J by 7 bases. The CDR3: CASSPHQGALGGELFF. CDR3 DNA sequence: TGTGCCAGCAGTCCGCACCAGGGGGCGCTCGGCGGGGAGCTGTTTTTT.

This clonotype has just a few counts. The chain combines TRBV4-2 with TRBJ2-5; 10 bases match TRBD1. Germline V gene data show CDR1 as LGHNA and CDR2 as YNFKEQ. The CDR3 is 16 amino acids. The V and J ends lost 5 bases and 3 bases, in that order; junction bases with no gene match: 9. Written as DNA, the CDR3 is TGTGCCAGCAGCGAAGGACAGGGGGTTGGTGAAGAGACCCAGTACTTC. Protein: CASSEGQGVGEETQYF.

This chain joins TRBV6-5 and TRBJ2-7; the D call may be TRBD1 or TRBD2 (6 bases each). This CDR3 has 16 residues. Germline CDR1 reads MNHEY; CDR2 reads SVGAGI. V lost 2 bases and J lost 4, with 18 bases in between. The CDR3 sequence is CASSYSSVGGEYEQYF. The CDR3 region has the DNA TGTGCCAGCAGTTACAGCTCTGTGGGGGGCGAATACGAGCAGTACTTC.

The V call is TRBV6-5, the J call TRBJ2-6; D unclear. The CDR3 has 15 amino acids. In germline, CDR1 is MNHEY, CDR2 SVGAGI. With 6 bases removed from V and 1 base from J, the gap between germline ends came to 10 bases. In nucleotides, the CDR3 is TGTGCCAGCAGCACCAGTTCTTCTGGGGCCAACGTCCTGACTTTC. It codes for CASSTSSSGANVLTF.

The CDR3 sequence is CSARAPQGASYEQYF. The CDR3, as DNA: TGCAGTGCTAGAGCCCCGCAGGGGGCCTCCTACGAGCAGTACTTC. This chain connects TRBV20-1 to TRBJ2-7; TRBD1 aligns across 8 bases. CDR1 and CDR2 from the germline V gene are DFQATT and SNEGSKA (reference sequence). V lost 1 base, J lost 0 bases, and 5 bases stayed unmatched. The CDR3 is 15 residues long.

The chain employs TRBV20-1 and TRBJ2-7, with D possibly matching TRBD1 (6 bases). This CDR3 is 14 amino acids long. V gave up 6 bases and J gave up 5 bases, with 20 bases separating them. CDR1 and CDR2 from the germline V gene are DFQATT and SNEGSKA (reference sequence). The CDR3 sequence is CSARLNRAPNEQYF. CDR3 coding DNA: TGCAGTGCCAGGCTAAACAGGGCTCCGAACGAGCAGTACTTC.

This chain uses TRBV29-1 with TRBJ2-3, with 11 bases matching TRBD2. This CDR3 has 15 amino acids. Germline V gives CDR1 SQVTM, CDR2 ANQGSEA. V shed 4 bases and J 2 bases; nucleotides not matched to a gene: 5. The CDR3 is CSVVLAGGNTDTQYF. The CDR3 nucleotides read TGCAGCGTTGTTCTAGCGGGGGGCAACACAGATACGCAGTATTTT.

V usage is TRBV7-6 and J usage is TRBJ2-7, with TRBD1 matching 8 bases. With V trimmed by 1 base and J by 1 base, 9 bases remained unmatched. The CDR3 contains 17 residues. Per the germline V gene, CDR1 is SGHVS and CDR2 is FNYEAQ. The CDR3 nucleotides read TGTGCCAGCAGCTTAGATCTGGGACAGGCCGAATCCTACGAGCAGTACTTC. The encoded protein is CASSLDLGQAESYEQYF.

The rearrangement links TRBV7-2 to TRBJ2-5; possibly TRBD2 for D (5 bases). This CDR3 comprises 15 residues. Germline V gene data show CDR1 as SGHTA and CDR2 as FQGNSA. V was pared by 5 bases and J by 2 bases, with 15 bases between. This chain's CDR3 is CASSPEGKQQETQYF. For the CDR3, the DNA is TGTGCCAGCAGCCCCGAGGGAAAGCAACAAGAGACCCAGTACTTC.

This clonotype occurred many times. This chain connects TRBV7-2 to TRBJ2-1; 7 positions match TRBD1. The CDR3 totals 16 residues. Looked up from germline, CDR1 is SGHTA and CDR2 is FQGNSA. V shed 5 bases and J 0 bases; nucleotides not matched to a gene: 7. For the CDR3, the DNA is TGTGCCAGCAGCCTAGGGGGCGTCAGCTCCTACAATGAGCAGTTCTTC. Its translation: CASSLGGVSSYNEQFF.